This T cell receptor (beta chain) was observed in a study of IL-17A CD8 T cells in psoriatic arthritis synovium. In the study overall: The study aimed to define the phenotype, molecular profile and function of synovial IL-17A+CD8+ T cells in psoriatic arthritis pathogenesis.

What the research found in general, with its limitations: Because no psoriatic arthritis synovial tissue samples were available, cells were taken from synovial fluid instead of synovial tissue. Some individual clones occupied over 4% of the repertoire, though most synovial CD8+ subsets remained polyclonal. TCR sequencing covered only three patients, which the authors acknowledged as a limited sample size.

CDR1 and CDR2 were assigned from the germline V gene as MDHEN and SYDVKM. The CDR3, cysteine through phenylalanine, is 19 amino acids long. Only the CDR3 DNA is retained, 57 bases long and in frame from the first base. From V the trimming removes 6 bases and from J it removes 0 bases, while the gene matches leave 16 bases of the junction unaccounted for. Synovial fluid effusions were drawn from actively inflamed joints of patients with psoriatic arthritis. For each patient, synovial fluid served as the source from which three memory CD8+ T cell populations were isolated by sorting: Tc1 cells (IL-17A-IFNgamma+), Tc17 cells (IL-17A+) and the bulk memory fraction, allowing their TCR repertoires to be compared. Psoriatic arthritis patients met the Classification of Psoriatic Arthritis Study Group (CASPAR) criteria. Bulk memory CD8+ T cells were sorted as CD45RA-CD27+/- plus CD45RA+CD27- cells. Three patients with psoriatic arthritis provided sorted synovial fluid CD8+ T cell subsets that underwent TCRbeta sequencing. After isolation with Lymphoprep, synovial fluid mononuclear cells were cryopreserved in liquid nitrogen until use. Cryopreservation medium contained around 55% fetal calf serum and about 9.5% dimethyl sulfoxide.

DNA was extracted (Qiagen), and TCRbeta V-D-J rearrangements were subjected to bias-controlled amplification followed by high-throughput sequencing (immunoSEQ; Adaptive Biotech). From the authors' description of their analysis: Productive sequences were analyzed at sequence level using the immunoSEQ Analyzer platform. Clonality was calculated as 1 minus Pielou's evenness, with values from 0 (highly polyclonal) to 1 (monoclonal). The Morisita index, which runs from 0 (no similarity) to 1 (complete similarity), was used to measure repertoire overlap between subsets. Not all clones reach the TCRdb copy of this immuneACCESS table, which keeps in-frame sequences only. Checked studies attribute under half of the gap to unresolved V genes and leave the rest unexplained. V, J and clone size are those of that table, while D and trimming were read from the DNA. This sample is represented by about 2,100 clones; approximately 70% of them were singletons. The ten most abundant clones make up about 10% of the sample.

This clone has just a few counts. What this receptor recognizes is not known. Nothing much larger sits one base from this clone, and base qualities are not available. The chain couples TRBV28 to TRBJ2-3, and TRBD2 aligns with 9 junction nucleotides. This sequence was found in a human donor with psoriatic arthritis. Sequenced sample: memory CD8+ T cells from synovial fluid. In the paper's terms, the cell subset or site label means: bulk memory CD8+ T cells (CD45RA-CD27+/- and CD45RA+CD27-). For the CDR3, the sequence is CASSSRVAGEEGSTDTQYF. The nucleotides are TGTGCCAGCAGCTCAAGGGTAGCGGGAGAAGAGGGCAGCACAGATACGCAGTATTTT.